The entry that follows covers one T cell receptor (beta chain) sequence. This specimen comes from a study of CXCR3-negative and CXCR3-positive naive CD8 T cells. Those CD8+ T cells considered naive were CD45RO-CCR7+CD27+CD95-. Through 5' RACE with UMI labels, the TRB cDNA libraries were prepared. TCRdb reprocessed the 5' RACE reads, keeping one entry per CDR3 protein, no DNA. The data include fewer than 80,000 distinct CDR3 sequences; the top ten clones carry about 1.5%. Looked up from germline, CDR1 is SGDLS and CDR2 is YYNGEE. CDR3 length equals 14 residues. This rearrangement joins TRBV9 to TRBJ2-7; TCRdb outputs TRBD2, but without DNA this stays unchecked. Specimen: naive CXCR3- CD8+ T cells from blood. Subset meaning: CD45RO-CCR7+CD27+CD95- naive CD8+ T cells lacking CXCR3 (TNR3-). This clonotype originated in a human donor in good health. Some clones in this sample may be carry-over from other donors' samples. This CDR3 is CASSSRLAVYEQYF.